This TCR beta chain comes out of a study of T cells in Graves' hyperthyroidism and ophthalmopathy. Study outcomes and limitations: Ophthalmopathy onset followed model prediction by a median approximately seven months. Most clonotypes that expanded in the thyroid above 0.001 also showed up in blood.

Disease duration was under 3 months in the ophthalmopathy patients, who also had a Clinical Activity Score of at least 3 and a NOSPECS grade of at least 4. PBMCs stemmed from around 10 ml fresh peripheral blood. The investigators amplified TCR beta CDR3 regions from RNA transcripts. The study used the HTBI primer set for a first-round RT-PCR of the TCR CDR3. TCRdb reanalysed the multiplex PCR reads using MiXCR and keeps one entry per CDR3 protein. The data show approximately 300,000 distinct CDR3 sequences, roughly 18% seen once. Concerning this clonotype: The antigen is undetermined.

Germline CDR1 and CDR2: DFQATT and SNEGSKA (reference sequence). CDR3 length: 16 amino acids. Trimming left V 3 bases short and J 0 bases short, with 12 bases between. The receptor was derived from a man over 45 with Graves' ophthalmopathy. V usage is TRBV20-1 and J usage is TRBJ1-6; D gene uncertain. The sequenced sample consisted of blood. The DNA for the CDR3 is TGCAGTGCTAGCATTGGACTCCGCTCCTATAATTCACCCCTCCACTTT. Encoded protein: CSASIGLRSYNSPLHF.